This TCR beta chain was recovered during a study of PD-1 blockade in classical Hodgkin lymphoma. Study-wide background: Intravenous delivery of nivolumab at 3 mg/kg to patients occurred every 2 weeks. Study-level points and caveats: Repertoire differences lack defined causes, possibly disease activity or prior therapy. By C4D1, CD4+ diversity increased significantly, especially in complete responders. Diminished baseline TCR diversity has been reported in newly diagnosed patients relative to healthy donors.

TCRdb keeps only in-frame clones here, not all; method: immunoSEQ multiplex PCR. The data show roughly 40,000 clones, over 55% seen once. In the case of this clone: Its antigen remains unknown.

Every one of the patients relapsed after autologous stem cell transplantation (brentuximab vedotin exposure was variable). CDR1 and CDR2 from the germline V gene are SGDLS and YYNGEE. The CDR3 is 12 amino acids. V lost 0 bases and J lost 6, with 4 bases in between. This TCR was sampled from a human donor with classical Hodgkin lymphoma. This chain links TRBV9 with TRBJ2-1; D remains ambiguous. The source was peripheral blood mononuclear cells (PBMCs), collected at baseline. This CDR3 reads CASSVAVNEQFF. The CDR3 DNA reads as TGTGCCAGCAGCGTAGCCGTCAATGAGCAGTTCTTC.